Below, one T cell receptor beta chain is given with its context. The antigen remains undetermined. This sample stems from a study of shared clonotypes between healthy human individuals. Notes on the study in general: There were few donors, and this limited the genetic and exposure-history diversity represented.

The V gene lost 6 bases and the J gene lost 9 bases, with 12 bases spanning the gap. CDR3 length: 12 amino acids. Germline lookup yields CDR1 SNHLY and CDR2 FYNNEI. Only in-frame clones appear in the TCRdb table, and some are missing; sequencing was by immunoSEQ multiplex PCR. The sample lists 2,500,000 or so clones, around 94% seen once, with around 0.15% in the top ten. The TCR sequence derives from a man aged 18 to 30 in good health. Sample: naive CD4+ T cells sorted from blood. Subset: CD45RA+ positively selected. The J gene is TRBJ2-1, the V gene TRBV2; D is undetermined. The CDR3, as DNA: TGTGCCAGCAGGACCGAAACAACTGAGCAGTTCTTC. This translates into CASRTETTEQFF.